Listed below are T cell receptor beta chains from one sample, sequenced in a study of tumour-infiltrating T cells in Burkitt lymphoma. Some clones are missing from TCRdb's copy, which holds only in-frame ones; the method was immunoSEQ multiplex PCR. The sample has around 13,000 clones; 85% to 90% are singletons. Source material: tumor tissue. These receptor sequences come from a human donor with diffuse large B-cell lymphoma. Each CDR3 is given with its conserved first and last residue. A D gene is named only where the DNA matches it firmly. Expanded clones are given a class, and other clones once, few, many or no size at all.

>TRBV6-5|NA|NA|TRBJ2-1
TGTGCCAGCAGTAAGGACGGTGGAACTTACAATGAGCAGTTCTTC
CASSKDGGTYNEQFF
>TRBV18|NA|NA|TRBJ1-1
TGTGCCATCCCCAAATCAGGACGTGAAGCTTTCTTT
CAIPKSGREAFF
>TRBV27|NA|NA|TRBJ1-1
TGTGCCAGCAGTTTATCAGGGATGAACACTGAAGCTTTCTTT
CASSLSGMNTEAFF
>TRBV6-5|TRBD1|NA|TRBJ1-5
TGTGCCAGCAGCAGAGGACAGGGAGTCGGTCAGCCCCAGCATTTT
CASSRGQGVGQPQHF
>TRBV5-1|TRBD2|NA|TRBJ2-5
TGCGCCAGCAGCTCTCGGACTAGCGGGGGGGTCCCGGAGACCCAGTACTTC
CASSSRTSGGVPETQYF
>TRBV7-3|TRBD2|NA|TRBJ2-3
TGTGCCAGCAGCTTAGCGGGGGATAGCACAGATACGCAGTATTTT
CASSLAGDSTDTQYF
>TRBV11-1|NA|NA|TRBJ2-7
TGTGCCAGCAGCCCTCTAGCGCAGCTCGAGCAGTACTTC
CASSPLAQLEQYF
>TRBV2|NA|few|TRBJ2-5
TGTGCCAGCAACCAGGGCTGGGGAGAGACCCAGTACTTC
CASNQGWGETQYF
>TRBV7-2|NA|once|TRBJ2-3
TGTGCCAGCAGCTTAGTTGATACGCAGTATTTT
CASSLVDTQYF
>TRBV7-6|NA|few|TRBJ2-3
TGTGCCAGCAGCAAGGACGGAGAGGCGGATACGCAGTATTTT
CASSKDGEADTQYF
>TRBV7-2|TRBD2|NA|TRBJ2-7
TGTGCCAGCAGCCCCCAATCGGGGACTAGTTCCTACGAGCAGTACTTC
CASSPQSGTSSYEQYF
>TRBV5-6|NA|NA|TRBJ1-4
TGTGCCAGCAGCCGGGGGATTAATGAAAAACTGTTTTTT
CASSRGINEKLFF
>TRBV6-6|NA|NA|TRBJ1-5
TGTGCCAGCAGTTACGGGGCGAGGGGTTTCGATCAGCCCCAGCATTTT
CASSYGARGFDQPQHF
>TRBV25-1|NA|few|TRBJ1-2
TGTGCCAGCAGTGAGGGGATTGGTGGCTACACCTTC
CASSEGIGGYTF
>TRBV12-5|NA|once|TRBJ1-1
TGTGCTAGTGCACCCCACAACACTGAAGCTTTCTTT
CASAPHNTEAFF
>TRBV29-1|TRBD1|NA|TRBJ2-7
TGCAGCGTTGTTCGACCGGGACAGGGGTCCGAGCAGTACTTC
CSVVRPGQGSEQYF
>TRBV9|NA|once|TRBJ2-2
TGTGCCAGCAGCGTAGGAGTAGCGCCGAACACCGGGGAGCTGTTTTTT
CASSVGVAPNTGELFF
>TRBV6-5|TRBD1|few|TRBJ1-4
TGTGCCAGCAGTTACCAGGGACAGGGGTCGGATGAAAAACTGTTTTTT
CASSYQGQGSDEKLFF
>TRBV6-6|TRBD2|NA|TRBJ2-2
TGTGCCAGCAGTTACGAAGCGGGGGCCGGGGAGCTGTTTTTT
CASSYEAGAGELFF
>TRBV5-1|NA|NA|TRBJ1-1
TGCGCCAGCAGGACTGAGGGTTTTACTGAAGCTTTCTTT
CASRTEGFTEAFF
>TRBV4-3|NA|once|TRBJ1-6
TGCGCCAGCAGCCAAGAGTGGGACTATAATTCACCCCTCCACTTT
CASSQEWDYNSPLHF
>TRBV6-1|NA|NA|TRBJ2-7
TGTGCCAGCACCTTGACACCTTCCTACGAGCAGTACTTC
CASTLTPSYEQYF
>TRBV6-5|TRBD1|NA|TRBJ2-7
TGTGCCAGCAGTTCCCGGGACAGGGACTCCTACGAGCAGTACTTC
CASSSRDRDSYEQYF
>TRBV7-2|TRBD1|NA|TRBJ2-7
TGTGCCAGCACTTCCCAGGGGGCGGGTCCCTACGAGCAGTACTTC
CASTSQGAGPYEQYF
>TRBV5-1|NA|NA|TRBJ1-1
TGCGCCAGCAGCCTAAACCAAGGGACTGAAGCTTTCTTT
CASSLNQGTEAFF
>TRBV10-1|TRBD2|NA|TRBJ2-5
TGCGCCAGCAGTGAGTCCGGAGCGGGAGGAGGTCAAGAGACCCAGTACTTC
CASSESGAGGGQETQYF
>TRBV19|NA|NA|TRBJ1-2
TGTGCCAGTTTGGGGGGGTCCGGCTACACCTTC
CASLGGSGYTF
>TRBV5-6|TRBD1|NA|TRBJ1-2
TGTGCCAGCAGCCCAGACAGGGGCGCGAACTATGGCTACACCTTC
CASSPDRGANYGYTF
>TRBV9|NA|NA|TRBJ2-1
TGTGCCAGCAGCCCAAGCTTGAGCTCCTACAATGAGCAGTTCTTC
CASSPSLSSYNEQFF
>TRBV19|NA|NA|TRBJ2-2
TGTGCCAGCACTTACAGGGGGGGCACCGGGGAGCTGTTTTTT
CASTYRGGTGELFF
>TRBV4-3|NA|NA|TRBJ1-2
TGCGCCAGCAGCCAAGATCGGGGGGCTGATGGCTACACCTTC
CASSQDRGADGYTF
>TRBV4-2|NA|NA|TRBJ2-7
TGTGCCAGCAGCCAAGATCGGGTGACCGAGCAGTACTTC
CASSQDRVTEQYF